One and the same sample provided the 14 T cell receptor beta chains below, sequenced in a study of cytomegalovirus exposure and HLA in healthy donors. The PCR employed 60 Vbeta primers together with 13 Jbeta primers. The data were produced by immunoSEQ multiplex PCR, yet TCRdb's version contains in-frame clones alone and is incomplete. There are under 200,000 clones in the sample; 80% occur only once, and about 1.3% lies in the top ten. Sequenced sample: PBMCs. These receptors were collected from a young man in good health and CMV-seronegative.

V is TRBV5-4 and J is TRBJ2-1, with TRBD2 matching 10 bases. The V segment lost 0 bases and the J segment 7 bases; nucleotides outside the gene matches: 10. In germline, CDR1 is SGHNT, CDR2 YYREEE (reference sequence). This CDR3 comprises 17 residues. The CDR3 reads CASSLAPAGGLGNEQFF. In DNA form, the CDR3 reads TGTGCCAGCAGCTTGGCCCCAGCGGGGGGGCTGGGAAATGAGCAGTTCTTC.

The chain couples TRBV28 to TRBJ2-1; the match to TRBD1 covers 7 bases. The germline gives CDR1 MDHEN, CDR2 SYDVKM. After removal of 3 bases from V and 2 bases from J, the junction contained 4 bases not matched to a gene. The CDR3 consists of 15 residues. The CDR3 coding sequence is TGTGCCAGCAGTTTCGAACAGGGGCCCTACAATGAGCAGTTCTTC. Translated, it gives CASSFEQGPYNEQFF.

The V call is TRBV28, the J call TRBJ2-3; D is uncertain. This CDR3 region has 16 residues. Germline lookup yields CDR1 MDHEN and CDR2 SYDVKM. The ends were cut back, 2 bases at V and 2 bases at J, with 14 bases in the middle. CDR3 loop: CASSLTPLDLTDTQYF. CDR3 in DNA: TGTGCCAGCAGTTTAACCCCTCTAGACCTCACAGATACGCAGTATTTT.

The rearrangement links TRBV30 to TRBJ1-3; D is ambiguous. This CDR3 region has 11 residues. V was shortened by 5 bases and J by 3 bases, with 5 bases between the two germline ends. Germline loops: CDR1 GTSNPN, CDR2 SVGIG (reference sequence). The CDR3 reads CAWRVGNTIYF. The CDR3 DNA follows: TGTGCCTGGCGAGTTGGAAACACCATATATTTT. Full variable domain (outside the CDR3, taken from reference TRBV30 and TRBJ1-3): SQTIHQWPATLVQPVGSPLSLECTVEGTSNPNLYWYRQAAGRGLQLLFYSVGIGQISSEVPQNLSASRPQDRQFILSSKKLLLSDSGFYLCAWRVGNTIYFGEGSWLTVV.

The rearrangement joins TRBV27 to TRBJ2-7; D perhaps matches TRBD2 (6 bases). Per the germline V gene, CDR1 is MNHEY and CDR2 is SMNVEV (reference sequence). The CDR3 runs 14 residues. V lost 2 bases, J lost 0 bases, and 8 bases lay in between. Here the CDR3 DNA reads TGTGCCAGCAGTTTAGGGACTGGCTCCTACGAGCAGTACTTC. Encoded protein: CASSLGTGSYEQYF.

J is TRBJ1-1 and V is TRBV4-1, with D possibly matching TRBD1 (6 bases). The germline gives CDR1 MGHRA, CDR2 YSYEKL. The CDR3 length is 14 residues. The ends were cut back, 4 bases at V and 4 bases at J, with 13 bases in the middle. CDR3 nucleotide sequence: TGCGCCAGCAGCCTACTCAGGACAGTCACTGAAGCTTTCTTT. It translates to CASSLLRTVTEAFF.

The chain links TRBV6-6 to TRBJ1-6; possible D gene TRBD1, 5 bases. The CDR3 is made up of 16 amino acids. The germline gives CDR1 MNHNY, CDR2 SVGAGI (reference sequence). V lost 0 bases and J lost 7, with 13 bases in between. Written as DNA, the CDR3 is TGTGCCAGCAGTTACTCGTGGATGACAGTCAATTCACCCCTCCACTTT. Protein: CASSYSWMTVNSPLHF.

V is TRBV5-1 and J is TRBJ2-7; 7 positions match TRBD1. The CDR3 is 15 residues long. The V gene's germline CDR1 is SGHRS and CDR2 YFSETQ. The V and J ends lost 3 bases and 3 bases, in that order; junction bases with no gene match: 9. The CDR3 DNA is TGCGCCAGCAGCTCAGGGACAGTTCCGCACTACGAGCAGTACTTC. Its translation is CASSSGTVPHYEQYF.

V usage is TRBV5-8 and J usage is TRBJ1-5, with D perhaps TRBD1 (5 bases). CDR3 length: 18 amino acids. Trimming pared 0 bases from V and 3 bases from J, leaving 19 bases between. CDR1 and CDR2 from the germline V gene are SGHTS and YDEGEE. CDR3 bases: TGTGCCAGCAGCTTGGAGTACCCAGGGAACTTATTCAATCAGCCCCAGCATTTT. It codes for CASSLEYPGNLFNQPQHF.

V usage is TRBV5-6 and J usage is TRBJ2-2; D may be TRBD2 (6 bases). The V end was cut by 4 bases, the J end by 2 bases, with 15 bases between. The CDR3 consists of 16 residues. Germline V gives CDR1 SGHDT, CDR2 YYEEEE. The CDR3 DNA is TGTGCCAGCAGCCCCGCGGACGGGACTAACACCGGGGAGCTGTTTTTT. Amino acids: CASSPADGTNTGELFF.

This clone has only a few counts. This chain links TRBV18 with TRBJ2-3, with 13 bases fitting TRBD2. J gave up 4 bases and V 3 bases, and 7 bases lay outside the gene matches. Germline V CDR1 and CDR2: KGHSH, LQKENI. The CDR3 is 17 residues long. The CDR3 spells CASSPKLLAGGADTQYF. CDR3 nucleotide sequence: TGTGCCAGCTCACCGAAGTTACTAGCGGGAGGGGCAGATACGCAGTATTTT.

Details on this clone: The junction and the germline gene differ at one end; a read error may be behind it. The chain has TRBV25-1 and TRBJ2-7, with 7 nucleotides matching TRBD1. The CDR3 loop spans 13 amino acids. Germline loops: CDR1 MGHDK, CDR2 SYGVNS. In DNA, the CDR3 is TGTGCCAGCAGTGAATATGTCCCTGGGACAGTTCTCTTC. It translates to CASSEYVPGTVLF.

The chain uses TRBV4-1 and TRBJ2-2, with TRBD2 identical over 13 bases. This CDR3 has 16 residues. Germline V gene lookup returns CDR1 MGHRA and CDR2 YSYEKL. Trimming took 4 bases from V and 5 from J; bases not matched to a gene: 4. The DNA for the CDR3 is TGCGCCAGCAGCCTAAGGACTAGCGGGGGAACCGGGGAGCTGTTTTTT. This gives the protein CASSLRTSGGTGELFF.

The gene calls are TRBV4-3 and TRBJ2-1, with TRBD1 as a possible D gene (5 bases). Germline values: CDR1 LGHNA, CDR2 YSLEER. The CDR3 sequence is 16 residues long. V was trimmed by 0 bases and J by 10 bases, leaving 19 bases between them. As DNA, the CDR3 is TGCGCCAGCAGCCAAGATTTCCAGGGTTACACCCCCGAGCAGTTCTTC. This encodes CASSQDFQGYTPEQFF.